This T cell receptor beta chain was found in a study of blood T cell repertoires in COVID-19. The overall study: Italy, Spain and the United States were the sources of the convalescent and acute COVID-19 samples. T cells, B-cell-depleted T cells, or PBMCs provided the cDNA or gDNA that served as material.

This CDR3 contains 16 residues. Germline V gene data show CDR1 as SNHLY and CDR2 as FYNNEI. V lost 6 bases to trimming and J lost 0 bases; unmatched junction nucleotides: 10. The authors' processing: Reference gene primer amplification yielded estimated nucleated cell counts. Produced via immunoSEQ multiplex PCR; TCRdb's table is partial and in-frame only. That table supplies the V and J calls and clone size; D and trimming were determined from the DNA. The table shows 250,000 or so clones, with around nine tenths occurring only once. Sequencing was performed on peripheral blood. V usage is TRBV2 and J usage is TRBJ1-1, with 7 bases that match TRBD1. This clonotype originated in a man older than 75 with acute or convalescent COVID-19. CDR3 residues: CASRGGPGQMNTEAFF. CDR3 nucleotides: TGTGCCAGCAGGGGTGGACCGGGACAGATGAACACTGAAGCTTTCTTT.